The source of this T cell receptor (beta chain) is a study of blood T cell repertoires in COVID-19 (dated by TCRdb to 2020 to 2021). Notes on the research overall: Samples from collaborators originated in the United States, Italy and Spain and spanned both the acute and convalescent phases of COVID-19. The repertoires were released in a freely available public database intended as a resource for research on the immune response to SARS-CoV-2. Samples were obtained from the ongoing ImmuneRACE study (first 160 participants) and from 950 to 1,500 subjects provided by 6 global collaborators. The prospective study material was composed of cDNA or gDNA derived from T cells, B-cell-depleted T cells, or PBMCs. Subjects who had been exposed to COVID-19, were actively infected with it, or had recovered from it provided the deeply sampled blood TCRbeta repertoires that made up the dataset. A de-identified subject ID, COVID-19 status, age in years and sex were almost always included in the sample metadata. Where HLA class I and class II types were available, the types were taken from metadata supplied by the sample provider, not from assay-based typing. Paper-wide results and their limitations: How much clinical and demographic metadata was included differed by source and by participant, and the metadata was provided uncurated.

There are 14 amino acids in the CDR3, from cysteine to phenylalanine inclusive. The CDR3 DNA has 42 bases and is translated from base 1. Trimming accounts for 0 bases at V and 5 bases at J, while the number of junction bases matched to no gene is 4. Looking up the germline V gene yields CDR1 SQVTM and CDR2 ANQGSEA. TCRbeta CDR3 regions were amplified from genomic DNA using the immunoSEQ Assay, a bias-controlled multiplex PCR. For the original study's pipeline: Within the assay, amplification of reference gene primers was used to estimate how many nucleated cells each sample contained. To quantify the absolute abundance of each unique TCRbeta CDR3 rearrangement, sequence reads were collapsed and filtered. For each sample, productive Simpson clonality was calculated by taking the square root of Simpson's diversity index across productive rearrangements. TCRdb retrieved this table from immuneACCESS and kept in-frame rearrangements only. Not all clones are present; in checked studies, unresolved V genes account for under half, and no reason is known for the remainder. That table gives V, J and clone size, and the DNA gave D and trimming. The sample has under 100,000 clones on record, around 87% of them singletons. Roughly 5% of the sample goes to the ten largest clones.

Each collaborating institution followed its own protocols to collect whole blood in K2EDTA tubes. For TCRbeta analysis, collaborators shipped samples in one of three forms: frozen whole blood, isolated PBMCs, or DNA extracted from either of those sample types. Comments on this clone: Its antigen specificity is not known. The record has no base qualities; no much larger clone is one base away.

The sample taken for sequencing was peripheral blood. The receptor's source is a man aged 35 to 55 with acute or convalescent COVID-19. Recombination linked TRBV29-1 to TRBJ2-5, with 9 bases aligning to TRBD2. The base sequence is TGCAGCGTTGAAGATTTTACTAGCGGGGAGACCCAGTACTTC. Its amino acids are CSVEDFTSGETQYF.